These 8 T cell receptor beta chains were all obtained from the same sample, sequenced in a study of graft-versus-host responses after intestinal transplantation. For these TCRs, the target antigens are not known. Assay: immunoSEQ multiplex PCR; the TCRdb copy retains only in-frame clones and omits some. The sample contains about 100,000 clones, over 75% of which appear only once. This material consisted of unstimulated CD4+ T cells sorted from spleen or lymph node cells, taken before transplant. The receptors come from a human donor who was the organ donor for an intestinal transplant.

The V call is TRBV7-3, the J call TRBJ2-6, with a weak D call TRBD1 (5 bases). This CDR3 spans 18 amino acids. V lost 6 bases and J lost 4, with 22 bases in between. Per the germline V gene, CDR1 is SGHTA and CDR2 is FQGTGA. CDR3 in DNA: TGTGCCAGCAGTAAGGGCGCAGGGATGGTGTCCGGGGCCAACGTCCTGACTTTC. This codes for CASSKGAGMVSGANVLTF.

The rearrangement links TRBV13 to TRBJ2-3, with D tentatively TRBD1 or TRBD2 (5 bases each). The CDR3 is 13 residues long. Germline V CDR1 and CDR2: PRHDT, FYEKMQ (reference sequence). The V end was cut by 1 base, the J end by 4 bases, with 6 bases between. The CDR3 here is CASSLVGADTQYF. CDR3 coding DNA: TGTGCCAGCAGCTTAGTGGGGGCAGATACGCAGTATTTT.

This chain links TRBV11-1 with TRBJ2-5, with 8 bases aligning to TRBD2. The CDR3 consists of 16 residues. Germline lookup yields CDR1 SGHAT and CDR2 FQDESV (reference sequence). V gave up 5 bases and J gave up 1 base; unmatched junction bases: 9. This chain's CDR3 is CASSRWDRGGQETQYF. The CDR3 region has the DNA TGTGCCAGCAGCCGATGGGACCGGGGGGGCCAAGAGACCCAGTACTTC.

The gene calls are TRBV11-2 and TRBJ2-5; 8 nucleotides match TRBD1. After removal of 5 bases from V and 1 base from J, the junction contained 6 bases not matched to a gene. Per germline, CDR1 SGHAT and CDR2 FQNNGV. The CDR3 runs 15 residues. This CDR3 is CASSQDRGAQETQYF. CDR3 DNA: TGTGCCAGCAGCCAAGACAGGGGAGCCCAAGAGACCCAGTACTTC.

J is TRBJ1-2 and V is TRBV5-1; D is undetermined. V was pared by 4 bases and J by 4 bases, with 17 bases between. Looked up from germline, CDR1 is SGHRS and CDR2 is YFSETQ. The CDR3 totals 15 residues. DNA of the CDR3: TGCGCCAGCAGCCCAGTTTCGGCAGTTGTCTATGGCTACACCTTC. Protein sequence: CASSPVSAVVYGYTF.

J is TRBJ1-4 and V is TRBV6-1; no clear D gene. CDR3 size: 15 residues. Per germline, CDR1 MNHNS and CDR2 SASEGT. The V gene lost 1 base and the J gene lost 0 bases, with 6 bases spanning the gap. CDR3 sequence reads: CASSEGTTTNEKLFF. CDR3 sequence (DNA): TGTGCCAGCAGTGAAGGCACCACAACTAATGAAAAACTGTTTTTT.

The chain carries TRBV7-6 and TRBJ1-6; D uncertain. The germline V gene encodes CDR1 SGHVS and CDR2 FNYEAQ. V gave up 5 bases and J gave up 7 bases, with 12 bases separating them. CDR3 size: 14 residues. The CDR3 region is CASSVEARNSPLHF. The CDR3 DNA sequence: TGTGCCAGCAGCGTAGAGGCTAGGAATTCACCCCTCCACTTT.

The chain employs TRBV19 and TRBJ1-2; 9 positions agree with TRBD1. V shed 6 bases, J shed 6 bases, and the junction held 11 bases outside the gene matches. In germline, CDR1 is LNHDA, CDR2 SQIVND (reference sequence). The CDR3 contains 15 residues. CDR3 coding DNA: TGTGCCAGTAGGCCCCGGGACAGGGTTTTGGATGGCTACACCTTC. This codes for CASRPRDRVLDGYTF.